Shown below are 20 T cell receptor beta chains from a single sample sequenced in a study of spatial heterogeneity in lung cancer. Regarding time point: sample taken at primary tumor resection. Unsorted whole RNA samples from tumor, nontumor lung or frozen PBMC were sequenced. TCRdb reanalysed the 5' RACE reads using MiXCR and keeps one entry per CDR3 protein. The sample records 50,000 to 55,000 distinct CDR3 sequences, around 7% being singletons. The specimen was PBMCs, collected at surgery. These TCRs come from a female donor with early-stage non-small cell lung cancer.

This clonotype came up many times. The chain employs TRBV20-1 and TRBJ2-5; 10 bases line up with TRBD1. CDR3 length: 13 amino acids. The ends lost 6 bases at V and 5 bases at J; junction bases unmatched: 6. Germline lookup yields CDR1 DFQATT and CDR2 SNEGSKA (reference sequence). CDR3 in DNA: TGCAGTGCCCGACAGGGGGCGATGGAGACCCAGTACTTC. It encodes CSARQGAMETQYF.

The chain recombines TRBV2 with TRBJ1-3, with 8 bases that match TRBD1. The CDR3 sequence is 14 residues long. With V trimmed by 7 bases and J by 2 bases, 4 bases remained unmatched. The germline gives CDR1 SNHLY, CDR2 FYNNEI. Written as DNA, the CDR3 is TGTGCCAGCAAGACGGACAGGGCTGGAAACACCATATATTTT. This sequence encodes CASKTDRAGNTIYF.

The table lists this clonotype with a few counts. The chain links TRBV12-3 or TRBV12-4 to TRBJ1-3, with D unclear. The CDR3 has 12 amino acids. V lost 5 bases to trimming and J lost 4 bases, with 6 bases between them. CDR3 loop: CASSTPGNTIYF. CDR3 bases: TGTGCCAGCAGTACCCCCGGAAACACCATATATTTT.

This clonotype was observed many times. The rearrangement joins TRBV28 to TRBJ1-6; D is perhaps TRBD1 (5 bases). CDR3 size: 16 residues. From germline, CDR1 is MDHEN and CDR2 SYDVKM. With 8 bases removed from V and 7 bases from J, the gap between germline ends came to 21 bases. The CDR3 here is CASAYGGRGGNSPLHF. The CDR3 nucleotides are TGTGCCAGCGCCTATGGGGGGAGGGGCGGAAATTCACCCCTCCACTTT.

This clonotype was observed a handful of times. DNA of the CDR3: TGCAGCGTTGATGGCCCCGGGGACACAGATACGCAGTATTTT. Translation gives CSVDGPGDTDTQYF. The genes are TRBV29-1 and TRBJ2-3, with a weak D call TRBD2 (5 bases). This CDR3 has 14 amino acids. The V gene's germline CDR1 is SQVTM and CDR2 ANQGSEA. V was shortened by 3 bases and J by 2 bases, with 12 bases between the two germline ends.

The chain recombines TRBV28 with TRBJ2-1; 7 nucleotides agree with TRBD2. The germline V gene has CDR1 MDHEN and CDR2 SYDVKM. The length of the CDR3 is 17 residues. J gave up 2 bases and V 6 bases, and 13 bases lay outside the gene matches. CDR3 amino acids: CASSPMTRGVAYNEQFF. The CDR3 region has the DNA TGTGCCAGCAGCCCAATGACCCGGGGGGTTGCCTACAATGAGCAGTTCTTC.

This clonotype was picked up a small number of times. The chain combines TRBV7-9 with TRBJ2-7; possible D gene TRBD2, 6 bases. The germline V and J ends were trimmed by 5 bases and 7 bases, with 18 bases remaining between them. In germline, CDR1 is SEHNR, CDR2 FQNEAQ (reference sequence). The CDR3 consists of 14 residues. This chain's CDR3 is CASSPGTGEGEQYF. CDR3 coding DNA: TGTGCCAGCAGCCCTGGGACGGGAGAGGGAGAGCAGTACTTC. Using reference TRBV7-9 and TRBJ2-7 for the parts outside the CDR3, the full variable domain is DTGVSQNPRHKITKRGQNVTFRCDPISEHNRLYWYRQTLGQGPEFLTYFQNEAQLEKSRLLSDRFSAERPKGSFSTLEIQRTEQGDSAMYLCASSPGTGEGEQYFGPGTRLTVT.

This clonotype was detected many times. This rearrangement joins TRBV2 to TRBJ2-1; 8 bases map to TRBD1. The trim removed 6 bases at V and 9 bases at J, leaving 10 bases unmatched. The CDR3 has 14 amino acids. Germline lookup yields CDR1 SNHLY and CDR2 FYNNEI. The CDR3 bases are TGTGCCAGCAGCGTAGGACAGGGTTACTCTGAGCAGTTCTTC. Amino acid sequence: CASSVGQGYSEQFF.

This clonotype was found many times. CDR3 in amino acids: CASSLRGGSVENIQYF. The CDR3 nucleotides read TGTGCCAGCAGCTTAAGGGGTGGTAGCGTCGAAAACATTCAGTACTTC. The rearrangement joins TRBV7-2 to TRBJ2-4, with D perhaps being TRBD1 or TRBD2 (5 bases each). The V and J ends lost 2 bases and 5 bases respectively, with 16 bases between them. This CDR3 contains 16 residues. In germline, CDR1 is SGHTA, CDR2 FQGNSA. Full variable domain (remainder filled in from reference TRBV7-2 and TRBJ2-4): GAGVSQSPSNKVTEKGKDVELRCDPISGHTALYWYRQSLGQGLEFLIYFQGNSAPDKSGLPSDRFSAERTGGSVSTLTIQRTQQEDSAVYLCASSLRGGSVENIQYFGAGTRLSVL.

This clonotype was seen a handful of times. The chain is built from TRBV29-1 and TRBJ2-5; 8 positions agree with TRBD2. J was trimmed by 4 bases and V by 5 bases; bases with no gene match: 6. CDR3 length: 13 residues. Looked up from germline, CDR1 is SQVTM and CDR2 is ANQGSEA. This CDR3 is CSVSIAGSETQYF. Written as DNA, the CDR3 is TGCAGCGTTTCCATAGCGGGATCAGAGACCCAGTACTTC. Variable domain in full (rest from reference TRBV29-1 and TRBJ2-5): SAVISQKPSRDICQRGTSLTIQCQVDSQVTMMFWYRQQPGQSLTLIATANQGSEATYESGFVIDKFPISRPNLTFSTLTVSNMSPEDSSIYLCSVSIAGSETQYFGPGTRLLVL.

This clonotype has a count of ten or more. V usage is TRBV20-1 and J usage is TRBJ2-7; the D is unclear. Germline CDR1 DFQATT, CDR2 SNEGSKA (reference sequence). The CDR3 extends over 14 amino acids. V lost 6 bases, J lost 10 bases, and 25 bases lay in between. The CDR3 bases are TGCAGTGCCGTCGACCCTGTCTCTCCCAGGCAACAGTACTTC. Its translation is CSAVDPVSPRQQYF.

The V call is TRBV7-6, the J call TRBJ2-7; no clear D. Trimming stripped 1 base from V and 3 bases from J, with 13 bases between. Germline assignment: CDR1 SGHVS and CDR2 FNYEAQ. The CDR3 extends over 15 amino acids. CDR3 sequence (DNA): TGTGCCAGCAGCTTAGTCAGCTCCCCAGGCTACGAGCAGTACTTC. Protein product: CASSLVSSPGYEQYF.

This clonotype was seen many times. The rearrangement links TRBV18 to TRBJ1-1; D call uncertain. The CDR3 runs 11 residues. Trimming shortened V by 6 bases and J by 6 bases, and 8 bases separated the two germline ends. CDR1 is KGHSH and CDR2 is LQKENI in the germline V gene. DNA of the CDR3: TGTGCCAGCTCCCAGGAGGCTGAAGCTTTCTTT. Its protein is CASSQEAEAFF.

This clonotype was seen repeatedly, ten times or more. The chain recombines TRBV2 with TRBJ2-3; no clear D gene. With 8 bases removed from V and 6 bases from J, the gap between germline ends came to 21 bases. The CDR3 is 15 amino acids. The V gene's germline CDR1 is SNHLY and CDR2 FYNNEI. The DNA for the CDR3 is TGTGCCAGCCTTCCGCTTGGGCTGGACGTGGATACGCAGTATTTT. Translation gives CASLPLGLDVDTQYF.

This clonotype was recorded many times. The DNA for the CDR3 is TGTGCCAGCAGTTTTACCCCCCGGGGCGGTGAAAAACTGTTTTTT. Its protein is CASSFTPRGGEKLFF. This chain connects TRBV28 to TRBJ1-4; D possibly corresponds to TRBD1 (5 bases). Germline V gene sequence: CDR1 MDHEN, CDR2 SYDVKM. V was cut by 3 bases and J by 7 bases, with 15 bases left in between. There are 15 residues in the CDR3.

This clonotype was found many times. J is TRBJ2-6 and V is TRBV2; tentatively, D is TRBD1 (6 bases). Trimming removed 6 bases from V and 0 bases from J, with 15 bases in between. The V gene's germline CDR1 is SNHLY and CDR2 FYNNEI. There are 17 residues in the CDR3. CDR3 coding DNA: TGTGCCAGCAGCCAGGGGTCTGTAAGCTCTGGGGCCAACGTCCTGACTTTC. This translates into CASSQGSVSSGANVLTF.

V is TRBV20-1 and J is TRBJ1-5, with TRBD1 matching over 8 bases. Germline V lookup: CDR1 DFQATT, CDR2 SNEGSKA (reference sequence). Trimming removed 5 bases from V and 6 bases from J; junction bases left unmatched: 6. This CDR3 contains 13 residues. The CDR3 DNA sequence: TGCAGTGCTGCGGGACAGGCGGCTCAGCCCCAGCATTTT. Translated: CSAAGQAAQPQHF.

This clonotype was seen ten or more times. The chain has TRBV29-1 and TRBJ2-2; tentatively, D is TRBD2 (7 bases). Germline V lookup: CDR1 SQVTM, CDR2 ANQGSEA. Deletions cut 6 bases from V and 7 bases from J, with 18 bases between. The CDR3 loop spans 14 amino acids. For the CDR3, the DNA is TGCAGCGTGGACGGGGGGCGCCCGGGCGGGGAGCTGTTTTTT. Protein: CSVDGGRPGGELFF.

This clonotype has just a few counts. The rearrangement uses TRBV7-8 and TRBJ1-5; D unclear. This CDR3 has 14 amino acids. V lost 3 bases and J lost 0, with 6 bases in between. Germline values: CDR1 SGHVS, CDR2 FQNEAQ. The CDR3, as DNA: TGTGCCAGCAGCTTTGGACGTAGCAATCAGCCCCAGCATTTT. As protein: CASSFGRSNQPQHF.

This clonotype was detected many times. The chain carries TRBV18 and TRBJ2-3; D call uncertain. The CDR3 is 14 amino acids. V lost 3 bases and J lost 1, with 8 bases in between. Germline V gene data show CDR1 as KGHSH and CDR2 as LQKENI. The CDR3 DNA sequence: TGTGCCAGCTCACCGAAGGCAGGCACAGATACGCAGTATTTT. Its protein product is CASSPKAGTDTQYF. The entire variable domain, with the rest obtained from reference TRBV18 and TRBJ2-3, is as follows: NAGVMQNPRHLVRRRGQEARLRCSPMKGHSHVYWYRQLPEEGLKFMVYLQKENIIDESGMPKERFSAEFPKEGPSILRIQQVVRGDSAAYFCASSPKAGTDTQYFGPGTRLTVL.